This TCR beta chain was sequenced in a study of T cell repertoires in cytomegalovirus infection. Study as a whole: Matching HLA type and CMV infection were both indicated by public TCR beta signatures. Study-level findings and limits: Public TCR beta family frequency separated CMV-and-HLA carriers, including in an independent cohort. Dominating the ex vivo response were HLA-C-restricted CMV-specific TCR beta clonotypes.

One entry per CDR3 protein results from TCRdb running MiXCR on the reads. The sample carries tens of thousands of distinct CDR3 sequences, more than 25% recorded once. This clonotype has a handful of counts. Its antigen is not identified. Germline V gene data show CDR1 as SGHTA and CDR2 as FQGNSA. This CDR3 region has 16 residues. V dropped 2 bases and J dropped 0; count of bases not matched to a gene: 7. This chain uses TRBV7-2 with TRBJ2-7; TRBD2 aligns across 7 bases. Sequencing was performed on PBMCs, sequenced either directly or after in vitro stimulation (not recorded which). The receptor's source is a human donor in good health (CMV status not recorded). Some clones in this sample may be carry-over from other donors' samples. The DNA for the CDR3 is TGTGCCAGCAGCTTAACCTCTAGCGGAAGCTCCTACGAGCAGTACTTC. Amino acids: CASSLTSSGSSYEQYF.